The clone carrying this T cell receptor beta chain was recorded once. Its cognate antigen is unknown. V was trimmed by 0 bases and J by 2 bases, leaving 12 bases between them. This CDR3 has 15 amino acids. Germline-derived CDR1 and CDR2 are SGHRS and YFSETQ. This record belongs to a study of shared clonotypes between healthy human individuals. Study outcomes and limitations: Generation of non-shared clonotypes was less probable than generation of clonotypes shared by all four donors.

For sorted subsets, 200 ng DNA per replicate equaled around 28,000 T cell genomes. The repertoire was sequenced with immunoSEQ multiplex PCR; TCRdb's copy has only in-frame clones and lacks some. This table has over 1.5 million clones, roughly 98% appearing once. Sequencing was carried out using naive CD4+ T cells sorted from blood. Subset meaning: CD45RA+ positively selected. V is TRBV5-1 and J is TRBJ2-7; no clear D gene. The sequence was collected from a man under 40 in good health. DNA for the CDR3: TGCGCCAGCAGCTTGGCATTCAGGATGACCTACGAGCAGTACTTC. This translates into CASSLAFRMTYEQYF.